The subject of this entry is one T cell receptor beta chain. Its antigen is unknown. V lost 1 base, J lost 13 bases, and 5 bases lay in between. CDR3 length: 10 residues. From germline, CDR1 is SNHLY and CDR2 FYNNEI. This entry comes from a study of T cell responses to AZD1222 COVID-19 vaccine. Study overall: Recipients boosted at about 4 weeks or about 12 weeks are pooled.

Study conclusions and caveats: Two AZD1222 doses significantly raised spike-specific TCR breadth and depth over controls. Recipients of AZD1222 seropositive at baseline numbered only 5 to 7.

Some clones are missing from TCRdb's copy, which holds only in-frame ones; the method was immunoSEQ multiplex PCR. The sample includes 160,000 or so clones, 90% of them seen just once. This chain joins TRBV2 and TRBJ2-1; D not certain. This sequence originates from an adult in good health. Material: peripheral blood, obtained on day 0 of AZD1222 vaccination. The CDR3 loop is CASSEVHQFF. In DNA form, the CDR3 reads TGTGCCAGCAGTGAAGTCCACCAGTTCTTC.